This section outlines one T cell receptor beta chain sequence together with its context. What it binds is not known. Using RNA transcripts as the source, TCR beta CDR3 regions were amplified. The TCR CDR3 was amplified in a first-round RT-PCR using the HTBI primer set. TCRdb passed the multiplex PCR reads through MiXCR, listing each CDR3 protein once. The repertoire holds 360,000 or so distinct CDR3 sequences, with over 15% as singletons. The patients, who ranged from 18 to 65 in age, presented with newly diagnosed hyperthyroidism lasting under 2 months. Fresh 10 ml peripheral blood yielded PBMCs. The data originate from a study of T cells in Graves' hyperthyroidism and ophthalmopathy. Notes on the study in general: In simple terms, a model built on 13 V-J features told ophthalmopathy apart from stable hyperthyroidism. With a median lead of 6.5 months before onset, the model predicted ophthalmopathy.

The specimen sequenced was blood. This receptor was identified in a woman younger than 30 with Graves' hyperthyroidism.

The chain's CDR3 is CASSLARQNEAFF. DNA of the CDR3: TGTGCCAGCAGCTTAGCGAGACAGAATGAAGCTTTCTTT. J is TRBJ1-1 and V is TRBV7-2, with TRBD1 as a possible D gene (5 bases). Germline CDR1 and CDR2: SGHTA and FQGNSA. Trimming left V 0 bases short and J 7 bases short, with 9 bases between. The CDR3 has 13 residues.